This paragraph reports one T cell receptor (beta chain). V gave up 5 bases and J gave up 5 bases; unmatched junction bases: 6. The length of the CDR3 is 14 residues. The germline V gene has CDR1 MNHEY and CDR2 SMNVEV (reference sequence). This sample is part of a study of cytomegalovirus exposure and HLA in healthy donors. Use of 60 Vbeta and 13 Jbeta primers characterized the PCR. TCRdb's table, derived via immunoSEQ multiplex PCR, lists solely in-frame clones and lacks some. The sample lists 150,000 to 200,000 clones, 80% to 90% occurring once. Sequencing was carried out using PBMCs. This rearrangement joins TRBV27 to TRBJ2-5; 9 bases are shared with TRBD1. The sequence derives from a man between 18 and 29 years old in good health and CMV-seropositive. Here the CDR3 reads CASSPRTGVETQYF. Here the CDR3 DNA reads TGTGCCAGCAGTCCCCGGACAGGGGTTGAGACCCAGTACTTC.